The 19 T cell receptor beta chains presented below share a single source sample, sequenced in a study of blood T cell repertoires in COVID-19. Measured with immunoSEQ multiplex PCR; TCRdb has only the in-frame clones, and not every one. Of 150,000 to 200,000 clones in the sample, approximately 93% are singletons; the top ten hold about 2%. Sequences were obtained from peripheral blood. These receptors all stem from a woman aged 60 to 75 with COVID-19, enrolled during active disease.

The chain is built from TRBV7-6 and TRBJ2-1; 7 bases map to TRBD1. V trimming: 2 bases; J trimming: 7 bases; junction bases outside the gene matches: 5. The germline gives CDR1 SGHVS, CDR2 FNYEAQ. The CDR3 spans 14 residues. The CDR3 DNA sequence: TGTGCCAGCAGCTTAAGACAGGGAGCGAATGAGCAGTTCTTC. It encodes CASSLRQGANEQFF.

The chain has TRBV5-1 and TRBJ2-1; 11 bases fit TRBD2. The V gene end was trimmed by 4 bases and the J gene end by 4 bases; junction bases not matched to a gene: 10. The CDR3 covers 17 residues. Germline V lookup: CDR1 SGHRS, CDR2 YFSETQ. The CDR3 loop is CASSKNSGGVKYNEQFF. In nucleotides, the CDR3 is TGCGCCAGCAGCAAAAATAGCGGGGGGGTAAAGTACAATGAGCAGTTCTTC.

The chain carries TRBV4-3 and TRBJ1-1; D is perhaps TRBD1 (6 bases). CDR3 length: 15 amino acids. Deletions cut 0 bases from V and 1 base from J, with 9 bases between. Germline CDR1 and CDR2: LGHNA and YSLEER. The DNA for the CDR3 is TGCGCCAGCAGCCAAGAGTCGACAGGGAACACTGAAGCTTTCTTT. This sequence encodes CASSQESTGNTEAFF.

The chain carries TRBV5-1 and TRBJ1-1, with 9 positions matching TRBD1. Germline-derived CDR1 and CDR2 are SGHRS and YFSETQ. The V segment lost 0 bases and the J segment 4 bases; nucleotides outside the gene matches: 4. There are 15 residues in the CDR3. DNA for the CDR3: TGCGCCAGCAGCTTGGCGACGGACAGGGGCACTGAAGCTTTCTTT. Translated, it gives CASSLATDRGTEAFF.

The rearrangement joins TRBV3-1 (or the pseudogene TRBV3-2) to TRBJ1-4; 8 nucleotides match TRBD1. V shed 1 base, J shed 7 bases, and the junction held 5 bases outside the gene matches. Germline V gene lookup returns CDR1 LGHDT and CDR2 YNNKEL (reference sequence). The CDR3 totals 15 residues. CDR3 coding DNA: TGTGCCAGCAGCCAAGGAGGGACAGGAGGTGAAAAACTGTTTTTT. It yields the protein CASSQGGTGGEKLFF.

This chain joins TRBV18 and TRBJ1-1, with TRBD1 as a possible D gene (6 bases). With 1 base removed from V and 3 bases from J, the gap between germline ends came to 12 bases. Germline V gives CDR1 KGHSH, CDR2 LQKENI. There are 15 residues in the CDR3. The DNA for the CDR3 is TGTGCCAGCTCACCACTTACAGGGATCGACACTGAAGCTTTCTTT. This translates into CASSPLTGIDTEAFF.

This clone was found once. The rearrangement uses TRBV13 and TRBJ2-7, with TRBD2 matching 11 bases. Per the germline V gene, CDR1 is PRHDT and CDR2 is FYEKMQ (reference sequence). V lost 4 bases to trimming and J lost 6 bases; unmatched junction nucleotides: 5. The CDR3 contains 14 residues. This CDR3 reads CASSSPTSGVEQYF. For the CDR3, the DNA is TGTGCCAGCAGCTCACCGACTAGCGGGGTCGAGCAGTACTTC. The variable domain in full, completed from reference TRBV13 and TRBJ2-7, reads AAGVIQSPRHLIKEKRETATLKCYPIPRHDTVYWYQQGPGQDPQFLISFYEKMQSDKGSIPDRFSAQQFSDYHSELNMSSLELGDSALYFCASSSPTSGVEQYFGPGTRLTVT.

The chain has TRBV6-5 and TRBJ1-1; a weak D match, TRBD1 (6 bases). There are 13 residues in the CDR3. V was clipped by 7 bases and J by 1 base, with 10 bases between them. Germline V gene lookup returns CDR1 MNHEY and CDR2 SVGAGI. The CDR3 region is CASIRGANTEAFF. CDR3 nucleotides: TGTGCCAGCATCAGGGGTGCGAACACTGAAGCTTTCTTT.

This clone showed up just once. This chain uses TRBV6-9 with TRBJ2-2, with D uncertain. The CDR3 has 15 amino acids. Germline CDR1 reads MNHGY; CDR2 reads SVAAGI. V was cut by 2 bases and J by 1 base, with 8 bases left in between. In DNA, the CDR3 is TGTGCCAGCAGTTATCCCCCGGGGAACACCGGGGAGCTGTTTTTT. It codes for CASSYPPGNTGELFF.

The chain combines TRBV4-2 with TRBJ1-2; D is uncertain. Germline values: CDR1 LGHNA, CDR2 YNFKEQ. This CDR3 region has 12 residues. Trimming took off 5 bases at V and 8 bases at J, with 12 bases between the two ends. The CDR3 region has the DNA TGTGCCAGCAGCGGCGAGGGCCAAGGCTACACCTTC. This encodes CASSGEGQGYTF.

This rearrangement joins TRBV19 to TRBJ1-6; no firm D call. Germline CDR1 LNHDA, CDR2 SQIVND (reference sequence). V shed 9 bases and J shed 11 bases, with 14 bases lying between them. CDR3 length equals 12 residues. The DNA of the CDR3 is TGTGCCAGCAGTGGGCCCGGGGCACCCCTCCACTTT. This sequence encodes CASSGPGAPLHF.

This chain uses TRBV2 with TRBJ1-4, with 8 bases identical to TRBD1. The V gene's germline CDR1 is SNHLY and CDR2 FYNNEI. The V gene end was trimmed by 5 bases and the J gene end by 8 bases; junction bases not matched to a gene: 4. The CDR3 loop spans 13 amino acids. Here the CDR3 reads CASSQGAGEKLFF. DNA for the CDR3: TGTGCCAGCAGTCAGGGGGCTGGAGAAAAACTGTTTTTT.

The chain joins TRBV25-1 to TRBJ2-7, with D possibly matching TRBD2 (5 bases). With 2 bases removed from V and 5 bases from J, the gap between germline ends came to 10 bases. The germline V gene encodes CDR1 MGHDK and CDR2 SYGVNS. The CDR3 spans 13 residues. The CDR3 region is CASSEEGSHEQYF. CDR3 in DNA: TGTGCCAGCAGTGAAGAGGGTAGCCACGAGCAGTACTTC.

This chain links TRBV4-3 with TRBJ2-1, with TRBD2 matching over 10 bases. CDR1 and CDR2 from the germline V gene are LGHNA and YSLEER. Trimming at V came to 0 bases and at J to 6 bases, leaving 8 bases not matched to a gene. CDR3 length equals 17 residues. The CDR3 spells CASSQDWIAGGRNEQFF. The CDR3 DNA sequence: TGCGCCAGCAGCCAAGATTGGATAGCGGGGGGACGCAATGAGCAGTTCTTC.

V and J are TRBV19 and TRBJ2-7; 11 bases map to TRBD1. Germline-derived CDR1 and CDR2 are LNHDA and SQIVND (reference sequence). Trimming removed 1 base from V and 6 bases from J; junction bases left unmatched: 5. The CDR3 contains 15 residues. The CDR3 protein is CASSIVGQGAVEQYF. The CDR3 nucleotides read TGTGCCAGTAGTATAGTAGGACAGGGGGCGGTCGAGCAGTACTTC.

This clone was observed a single time. The V and J genes are TRBV6-5 and TRBJ2-5; TRBD1 aligns across 9 bases. The J segment lost 4 bases and the V segment lost 0 bases, leaving 3 bases of the junction unmatched. The CDR3 is 15 amino acids. The germline gives CDR1 MNHEY, CDR2 SVGAGI. The CDR3 protein is CASSYSGTGRETQYF. CDR3 sequence (DNA): TGTGCCAGCAGTTACTCAGGGACAGGGAGAGAGACCCAGTACTTC.

The chain is built from TRBV5-6 and TRBJ1-3; D ambiguous. The CDR3 spans 13 residues. Between the trimmed V and J ends, which lost 3 bases and 6 bases, there was a span of 10 bases. Germline V lookup: CDR1 SGHDT, CDR2 YYEEEE. The CDR3 loop reads CASSSYAENTIYF. CDR3 bases: TGTGCCAGCAGCTCCTACGCCGAAAACACCATATATTTT.

The chain employs TRBV5-1 and TRBJ2-3, with D perhaps TRBD2 (7 bases). Germline-derived CDR1 and CDR2 are SGHRS and YFSETQ. CDR3 length: 14 residues. Trimming removed 4 bases at V and 12 bases at J, with 21 bases between. In DNA, the CDR3 is TGCGCCAGCAGCGTAGGGGGGGGCCTGGATGCCCAGTATTTT. Its translation is CASSVGGGLDAQYF. Filled out from reference TRBV5-1 and TRBJ2-3, the complete variable domain reads KAGVTQTPRYLIKTRGQQVTLSCSPISGHRSVSWYQQTPGQGLQFLFEYFSETQRNKGNFPGRFSGRQFSNSRSEMNVSTLELGDSALYLCASSVGGGLDAQYFGPGTRLTVL.

The CDR3 protein is CASSEGQGSYNEQFF. CDR3 DNA sequence: TGTGCCAGCAGCGAGGGACAGGGGTCCTACAATGAGCAGTTCTTC. The rearrangement uses TRBV9 and TRBJ2-1, with 10 bases aligning to TRBD1. Germline V gene sequence: CDR1 SGDLS, CDR2 YYNGEE. CDR3 length: 15 amino acids. V dropped 3 bases and J dropped 1; count of bases not matched to a gene: 1.